This T cell receptor (beta chain) was profiled in a study of blood T cell dynamics during melanoma immunotherapy (dated by TCRdb to 2020 to 2021). The study in broad terms: Patients had metastatic melanoma and received first-line pembrolizumab or nivolumab plus ipilimumab as standard of care in the United Kingdom. To find early correlates of response, the study profiled the peripheral T cell receptor repertoires of patients with metastatic melanoma both before and after one cycle of checkpoint inhibitor therapy. Consecutive patients formed a training cohort, and a further independent group of patients from the same centre was pooled into an external validation set.

A fixed 350 ng of DNA was loaded for every bulk PBMC sample. TCR beta CDR3 sequences were amplified from genomic DNA with the immunoSEQ TCRb Assay kit following manufacturer instructions. The KAPA Library Quantification Kit for Illumina platforms was used to quantify pooled libraries by qPCR. Sequencing of the pooled libraries was done on an Illumina NextSeq 500, with clustering at about 0.55-1.2 pM. On the authors' methods: TCR data were analyzed using immunoSEQ ANALYZER and the R LymphoSeq package. A rearrangement efficiency score was calculated as productive divided by the sum of productive and non-productive CDR3 sequences. Clonality was assessed using the Gini coefficient and diversity using the Renyi index at alpha=1, with pairwise comparisons between timepoints within each patient. Clonal relatedness used an edit distance of 3, and repertoire similarity used the Bhattacharyya coefficient, both computed in LymphoSeq. Linear discriminant analysis on week-3 changes in clonality and diversity was built with the R MASS and caret packages to classify response. TCRdb retrieved this table from immuneACCESS and kept in-frame rearrangements only. Not all clones are present; in checked studies, unresolved V genes account for under half, and no reason is known for the remainder. The D gene and trimming were derived from the DNA, and the V and J assignments and clone size from that table. In all, the sample holds 9,000 to 13,000 clones, and roughly 80% of those were seen once. The ten largest clonotypes hold 20% to 25% of the sample.

This clone was seen a few times. Its cognate antigen has yet to be identified. Qualities for individual bases were not recorded, and no much larger clone is one base off. General conclusions and limits of the study: The relatively small sample size was recognized as a factor that could limit how well the results generalize. A bifurcated reorganization of the PBMC repertoire at W3, with increased clonality or increased diversity, was observed in patients who later achieved disease control, unlike in progressors. Whether the T cell clones driving repertoire changes were melanoma-specific or reflected general immune activation could not be determined in the study.

V lost 6 bases and J lost 2 bases; the stretch between them is 10 bases long. Including the terminal cysteine and phenylalanine, the CDR3 comprises 13 residues. Only CDR3 DNA remains: 39 bases, in frame from the first base. Per the germline V gene, SNHLY is the CDR1 and FYNNEI is the CDR2. This sample's time point label indicates: week 3, after first cycle of checkpoint inhibitor. Blood samples were collected before treatment (T0) and at week 3 (W3), after the first cycle of checkpoint blockade. Except for a couple of patients with rapid clinical progression, response was assessed 12 weeks after the first infusion by RECIST 1.1; disease control meant complete response, partial response or stable disease. Patients were not eligible if they had prior systemic cancer treatment, concomitant immunosuppressant therapy or synchronous other active malignancies. Both bulk PBMC and plasma cell-free DNA were sequenced for TCR beta so that circulating cells and T cell turnover could be tracked. Lymphoprep and SepMate tubes were used to isolate PBMC from blood, and red cell lysis was then performed. QIAamp DNA Blood Mini kits were used to extract DNA from both PBMC and sorted T cell subsets.

The sample here was blood, taken from a patient treated with checkpoint blockade. The sequence derives from a human donor with melanoma. This chain joins TRBV2 to TRBJ1-2; no D gene is confidently identified. In nucleotide form, the sequence is TGTGCCAGCAGGGTGGCTAGAAACTATGGCTACACCTTC. This codes for CASRVARNYGYTF. Where the CDR3 stops, the reference TRBV2 and TRBJ1-2 genes take over; the full variable domain is EPEVTQTPSHQVTQMGQEVILRCVPISNHLYFYWYRQILGQKVEFLVSFYNNEISEKSEIFDDQFSVERPDGSNFTLKIRSTKLEDSAMYFCASRVARNYGYTFGSGTRLTVV.